This TCR beta chain was sequenced for a study of response to subunit inactivated influenza vaccine. The table lists this clonotype with many counts. TCRdb passed the RT-PCR reads through MiXCR, listing each CDR3 protein once. Of about 520,000 distinct CDR3 sequences in the sample, around 7.7% were seen once. Sequenced material: PBMCs from blood, taken 23 to 25 months after vaccination. The clonotype comes from a man between 50 and 70 years old who received an inactivated influenza vaccine.

CDR3 sequence reads: CASSRSGPGGEQYF. CDR3 DNA sequence: TGTGCCAGCAGCCGATCGGGACCGGGGGGGGAGCAGTACTTC. V gene TRBV3-1 combines with J gene TRBJ2-7; 8 nucleotides align to TRBD2. With V trimmed by 4 bases and J by 7 bases, 9 bases remained unmatched. This CDR3 is built from 14 residues. Germline CDR1 is LGHDT and CDR2 is YNNKEL (reference sequence).